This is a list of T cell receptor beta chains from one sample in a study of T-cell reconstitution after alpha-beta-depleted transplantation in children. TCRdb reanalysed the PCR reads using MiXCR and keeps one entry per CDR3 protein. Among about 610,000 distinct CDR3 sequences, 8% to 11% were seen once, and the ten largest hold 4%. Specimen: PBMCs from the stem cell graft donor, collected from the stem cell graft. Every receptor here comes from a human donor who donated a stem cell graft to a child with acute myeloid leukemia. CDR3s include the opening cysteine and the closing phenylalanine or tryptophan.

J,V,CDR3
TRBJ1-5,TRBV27,CASSPTWANQPQHF
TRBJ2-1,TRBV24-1,CATRGYGSQQFF
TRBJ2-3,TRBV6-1,CASTTGATDTQYF
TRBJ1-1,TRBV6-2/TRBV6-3,CASTRLRANTEAFF
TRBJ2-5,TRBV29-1,CSVIPQETQYF
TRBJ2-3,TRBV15,CATFITGTSSRLTDTQYF
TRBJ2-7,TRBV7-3,CASSLKGRTHEQYF
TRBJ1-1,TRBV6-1,CASSGRRRNTEAFF
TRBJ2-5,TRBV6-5,CASSYSRLAGEETQYF
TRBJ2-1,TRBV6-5,CASNSPGFSNEQFF
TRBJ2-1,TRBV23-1,CAKGPQFF
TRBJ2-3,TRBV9,CASQEGTTDTQYF
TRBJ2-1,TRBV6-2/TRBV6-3,CASTKPKARLADNEQFF
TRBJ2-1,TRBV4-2,CASSQAGQGNNEQFF
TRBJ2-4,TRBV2,CASSYPSTKNIQYF
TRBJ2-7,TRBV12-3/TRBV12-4,CASSPIERPSYEQYF
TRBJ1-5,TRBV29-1,CSVDRGAGGPQHF
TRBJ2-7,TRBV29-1,CSVGAMTPHEQYF
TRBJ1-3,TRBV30,CAWSARDSRNTIYF
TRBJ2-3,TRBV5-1,CASSQEFLEQYF